This TCR beta chain was recorded in a study of T cell responses to AZD1222 COVID-19 vaccine. Findings and limits, study-wide: Repertoire samples came only from after the peak T cell response. Clonal diversity was possibly underestimated; the donors were predominantly white British and more often female. Receipt of two AZD1222 doses was followed by a rise in Spike-specific TCR breadth and depth.

Second-dose schedules of about 4 or about 12 weeks were combined. The CDR3 loop spans 16 amino acids. Trimming stripped 5 bases from V and 5 bases from J, with 21 bases between. Germline V gene data show CDR1 as LNHNV and CDR2 as YYDKDF (reference sequence). This clone has just one count. What it recognizes is unknown. TCRdb keeps only in-frame clones here, not all; method: immunoSEQ multiplex PCR. The sample comprises about 120,000 clones, roughly 90% of which are singletons, and 6% to 8.5% rests with the top ten. The sample in question was peripheral blood, obtained 28 days after the second AZD1222 dose. The gene calls are TRBV15 and TRBJ1-2; a possible D gene is TRBD1 (6 bases). The clonotype originates from an adult who received the AZD1222 COVID-19 vaccine. CDR3 amino acids: CATSLFPGETAYGYTF. The CDR3 DNA reads TGTGCCACCAGCCTTTTTCCAGGGGAAACGGCATATGGCTACACCTTC.